By sample fraction, the clone carrying this T cell receptor beta chain is medium-sized. Germline V lookup: CDR1 KGHSH, CDR2 LQKENI. Trimming took off 0 bases at V and 6 bases at J, with 8 bases between the two ends. The CDR3 contains 14 residues. The sort gate was single viable CD3+CD4+CD8-CD45RO+ cells for memory CD4+ T cells. This specimen comes from a study of memory CD4+ T cells and cytomegalovirus serostatus. Measured with immunoSEQ multiplex PCR; TCRdb has only the in-frame clones, and not every one. The sample has tens of thousands of clones, about 81% seen once; the top ten hold 0.4%. The TCR sequence derives from an adult in good health and CMV-seronegative. V usage is TRBV18 and J usage is TRBJ2-2; D tentatively reads TRBD1 or TRBD2 (5 bases each). The material sequenced was memory CD4+ T cells from blood. The CDR3 DNA sequence: TGTGCCAGCTCACCACCGGGACGATCCGGGGAGCTGTTTTTT. It codes for CASSPPGRSGELFF.